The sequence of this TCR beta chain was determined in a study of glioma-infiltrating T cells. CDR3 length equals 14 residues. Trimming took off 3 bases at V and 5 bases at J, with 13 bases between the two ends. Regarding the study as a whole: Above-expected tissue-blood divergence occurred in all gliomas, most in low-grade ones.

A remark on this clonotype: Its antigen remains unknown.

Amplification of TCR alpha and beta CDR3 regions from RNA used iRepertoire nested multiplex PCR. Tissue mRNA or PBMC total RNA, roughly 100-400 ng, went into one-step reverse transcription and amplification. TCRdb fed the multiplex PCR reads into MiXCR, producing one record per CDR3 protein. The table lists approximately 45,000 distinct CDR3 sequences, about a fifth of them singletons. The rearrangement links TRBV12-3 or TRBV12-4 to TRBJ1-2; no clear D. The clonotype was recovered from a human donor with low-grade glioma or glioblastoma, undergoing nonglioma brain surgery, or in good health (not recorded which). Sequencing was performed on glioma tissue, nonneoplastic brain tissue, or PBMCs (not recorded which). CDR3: CASSLGSLIYGYTF. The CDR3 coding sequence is TGTGCCAGCAGTTTGGGGTCGCTGATATATGGCTACACCTTC.